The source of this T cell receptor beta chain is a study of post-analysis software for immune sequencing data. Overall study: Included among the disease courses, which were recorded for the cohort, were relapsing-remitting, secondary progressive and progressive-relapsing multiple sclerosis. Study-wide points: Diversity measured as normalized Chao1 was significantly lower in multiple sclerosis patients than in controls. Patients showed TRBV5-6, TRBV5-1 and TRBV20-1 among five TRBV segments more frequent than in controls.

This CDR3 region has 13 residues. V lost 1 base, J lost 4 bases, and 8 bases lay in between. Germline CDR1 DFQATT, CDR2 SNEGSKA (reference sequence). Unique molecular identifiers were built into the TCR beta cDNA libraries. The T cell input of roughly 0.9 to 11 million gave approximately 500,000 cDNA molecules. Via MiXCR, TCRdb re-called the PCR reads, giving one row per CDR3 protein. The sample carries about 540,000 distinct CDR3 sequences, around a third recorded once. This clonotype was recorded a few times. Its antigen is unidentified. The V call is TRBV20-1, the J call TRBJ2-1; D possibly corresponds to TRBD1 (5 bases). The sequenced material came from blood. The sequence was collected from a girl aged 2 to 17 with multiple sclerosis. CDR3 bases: TGCAGTGCTAGAGGGGGCCGGTACAATGAGCAGTTCTTC. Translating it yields CSARGGRYNEQFF.